Following are 9 T cell receptor beta chains from one sample sequenced in a study of T cell responses to AZD1222 COVID-19 vaccine. Assay: immunoSEQ multiplex PCR; the TCRdb copy retains only in-frame clones and omits some. This sample carries about 120,000 clones, roughly 92% of them seen once, and the ten largest clones take around 1.5%. The source was peripheral blood, collected on day 0 of AZD1222 vaccination. The receptors were sampled from an adult in good health.

Here the CDR3 DNA reads TGTGCCAGCAGCTGGACAGGGCGAATCTATGGCTACACCTTC. Translating it yields CASSWTGRIYGYTF. The V and J genes are TRBV5-4 and TRBJ1-2; 8 bases fit TRBD1. The trim removed 3 bases at V and 4 bases at J, leaving 5 bases unmatched. Germline V gene sequence: CDR1 SGHNT, CDR2 YYREEE (reference sequence). This CDR3 contains 14 residues.

The J gene is TRBJ2-5, the V gene TRBV18; 7 nucleotides agree with TRBD1. The V and J ends lost 3 bases and 2 bases, in that order; junction bases with no gene match: 9. CDR1 is KGHSH and CDR2 is LQKENI in the germline V gene. CDR3 length: 16 amino acids. CDR3 loop: CASSPSTGIRQETQYF. In nucleotides, the CDR3 is TGTGCCAGCTCACCCTCGACAGGGATTAGACAAGAGACCCAGTACTTC.

J is TRBJ1-2 and V is TRBV10-2; D unclear. CDR3 length: 15 residues. Trimming removed 1 base from V and 6 bases from J, with 15 bases in between. Germline V gives CDR1 WSHSY, CDR2 SAAADI. The CDR3 sequence: CASSEFRRARDGYTF. In nucleotides, the CDR3 is TGCGCCAGCAGTGAGTTTAGACGGGCCCGCGATGGCTACACCTTC.

The rearrangement uses TRBV7-6 and TRBJ1-2, with TRBD1 matching 8 bases. The germline CDR1 and CDR2 sequences are SGHVS and FNYEAQ. V shed 5 bases and J 8 bases; nucleotides not matched to a gene: 19. This CDR3 contains 17 residues. Here the CDR3 reads CASSPTVGQGPSAGYTF. In DNA form, the CDR3 reads TGTGCCAGCAGCCCGACGGTTGGACAGGGCCCTTCCGCCGGCTACACCTTC.

V is TRBV6-1 and J is TRBJ2-7; D uncertain. This CDR3 has 13 amino acids. Germline V gives CDR1 MNHNS, CDR2 SASEGT. V shed 0 bases and J shed 5 bases, with 8 bases lying between them. The CDR3 DNA reads as TGTGCCAGCAGTGAAGCAAAGGGTGACGAGCAGTACTTC. Its protein product is CASSEAKGDEQYF.

This sequence joins TRBV18 and TRBJ2-7, with D unclear. Germline-derived CDR1 and CDR2 are KGHSH and LQKENI. This CDR3 is 13 amino acids long. Trimming shortened V by 0 bases and J by 2 bases, and 5 bases separated the two germline ends. The CDR3 protein is CASSPPGTYEQYF. DNA of the CDR3: TGTGCCAGCTCACCACCGGGAACCTACGAGCAGTACTTC.

This sequence joins TRBV12-5 and TRBJ1-1, with 8 bases lining up with TRBD1. Losses at the gene ends were 5 bases for V and 10 bases for J; bases not matched to a gene: 6. Germline values: CDR1 LGHNT, CDR2 FRNRAP. CDR3 length: 12 amino acids. This chain's CDR3 is CASGPSGTGAFF. The CDR3 bases are TGTGCTAGTGGTCCGTCCGGGACAGGAGCTTTCTTT.

For the CDR3, the DNA is TGTGCCAGCAGCTTTCGGACAGCGCAGAACACTGAAGCTTTCTTT. This translates into CASSFRTAQNTEAFF. The chain combines TRBV7-9 with TRBJ1-1; a weak D match, TRBD1 (6 bases). The CDR3 is 15 residues long. V was shortened by 3 bases and J by 1 base, with 12 bases between the two germline ends. CDR1 SEHNR and CDR2 FQNEAQ come from the germline V gene (reference sequence).

This chain links TRBV9 with TRBJ1-3, with D uncertain. This CDR3 is built from 14 residues. V lost 4 bases to trimming and J lost 0 bases, with 8 bases between them. Germline CDR1 SGDLS, CDR2 YYNGEE. As DNA, the CDR3 is TGTGCCAGCAGCCCTCAGCCCTCTGGAAACACCATATATTTT. Translation: CASSPQPSGNTIYF.